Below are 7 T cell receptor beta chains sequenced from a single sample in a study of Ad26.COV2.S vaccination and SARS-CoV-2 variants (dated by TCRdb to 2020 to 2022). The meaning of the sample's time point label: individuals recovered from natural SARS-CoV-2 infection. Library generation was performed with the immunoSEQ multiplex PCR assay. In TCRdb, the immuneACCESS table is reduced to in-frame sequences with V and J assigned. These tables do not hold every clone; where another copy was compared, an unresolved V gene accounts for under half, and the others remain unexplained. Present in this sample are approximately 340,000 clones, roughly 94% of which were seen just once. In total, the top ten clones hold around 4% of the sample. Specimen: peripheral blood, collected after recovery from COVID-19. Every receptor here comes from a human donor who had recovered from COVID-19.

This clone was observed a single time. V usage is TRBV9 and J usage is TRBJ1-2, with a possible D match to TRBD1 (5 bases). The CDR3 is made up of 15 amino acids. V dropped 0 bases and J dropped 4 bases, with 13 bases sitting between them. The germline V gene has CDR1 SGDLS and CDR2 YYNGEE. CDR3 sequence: CASSVGSGRSYGYTF. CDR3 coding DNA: TGTGCCAGCAGCGTAGGCTCAGGGAGGAGCTATGGCTACACCTTC.

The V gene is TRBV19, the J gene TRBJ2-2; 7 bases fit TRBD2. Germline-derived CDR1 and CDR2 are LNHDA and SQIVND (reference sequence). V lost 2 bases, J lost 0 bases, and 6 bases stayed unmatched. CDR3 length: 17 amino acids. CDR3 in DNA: TGTGCCAGTAGTATAAGGGCAGGGAGGGCGAACACCGGGGAGCTGTTTTTT. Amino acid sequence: CASSIRAGRANTGELFF.

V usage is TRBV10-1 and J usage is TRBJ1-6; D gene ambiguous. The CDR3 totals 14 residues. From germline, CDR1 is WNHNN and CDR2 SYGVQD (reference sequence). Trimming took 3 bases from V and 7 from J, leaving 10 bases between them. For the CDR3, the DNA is TGCGCCAGCAGTGAAGATCAGAAAAATTCACCCCTCCACTTT. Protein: CASSEDQKNSPLHF.

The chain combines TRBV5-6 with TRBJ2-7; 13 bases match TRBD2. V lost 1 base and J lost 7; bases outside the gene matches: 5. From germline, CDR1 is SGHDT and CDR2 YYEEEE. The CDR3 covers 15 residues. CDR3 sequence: CASSLPGLAGVEQYF. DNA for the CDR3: TGTGCCAGCAGCTTGCCTGGACTAGCGGGGGTTGAGCAGTACTTC.

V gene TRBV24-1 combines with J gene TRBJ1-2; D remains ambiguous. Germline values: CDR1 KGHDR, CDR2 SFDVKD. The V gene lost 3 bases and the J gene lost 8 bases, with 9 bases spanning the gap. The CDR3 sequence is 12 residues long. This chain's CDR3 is CATSDPTVGYTF. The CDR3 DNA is TGTGCCACCAGTGATCCCACCGTGGGCTACACCTTC.

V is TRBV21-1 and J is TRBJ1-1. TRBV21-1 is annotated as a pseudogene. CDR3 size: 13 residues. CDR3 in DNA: TGTGCCAGCAGCAAAGAAGGGGGGACTGAAGCTTTCTTT. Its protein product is CASSKEGGTEAFF.

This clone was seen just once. CDR3 DNA: TGTGCCAGCAGACAAACCGGACGGGAGTCATCCGGCTACACCTTC. Translated, it gives CASRQTGRESSGYTF. The J gene is TRBJ1-2, the V gene TRBV6-6; D remains ambiguous. Germline V gene data show CDR1 as MNHNY and CDR2 as SVGAGI (reference sequence). Trimming stripped 6 bases from V and 8 bases from J, with 22 bases between. This CDR3 is 15 amino acids long.